The 3 T cell receptor beta chains in this list originate from one sample, sequenced in a study of Graves' ophthalmopathy and Graves' hyperthyroidism. Amplification of the TCR beta CDR3 regions used RNA transcripts (as template). The library came from an HTBI-primed first-round RT-PCR and a second-round multiplex PCR. TCRdb re-derived calls from the multiplex PCR reads in MiXCR, one entry per CDR3 protein. This sample has 600,000 to 650,000 distinct CDR3 sequences, with 22% found just once. The sequenced sample consisted of peripheral blood. The receptors were sampled from a woman aged 18 to 35 with stable Graves' hyperthyroidism. Some clones in this sample may be carry-over from other donors' samples.

This clonotype was picked up many times. DNA for the CDR3: TGTGCCACCAGTAGAAGCCCTCTACGGGTACGCGGCTACACCTTC. This codes for CATSRSPLRVRGYTF. The chain employs TRBV15 and TRBJ1-2; no clear D gene. The CDR3 runs 15 residues. Germline assignment: CDR1 LNHNV and CDR2 YYDKDF (reference sequence). V was trimmed by 6 bases and J by 8 bases, leaving 22 bases between them.

This clonotype was counted at least ten times. V gene TRBV12-3 or TRBV12-4 combines with J gene TRBJ1-2; no clear D. The CDR3 length is 12 residues. V gave up 3 bases and J gave up 6 bases, with 8 bases separating them. Written as DNA, the CDR3 is TGTGCCAGCAGTTTCCCCGGGGATGGCTACACCTTC. This encodes CASSFPGDGYTF.

This clonotype was detected many times. This rearrangement joins TRBV28 to TRBJ1-1; 9 bases agree with TRBD1. J was trimmed by 3 bases and V by 5 bases; bases with no gene match: 7. The CDR3 is 15 amino acids. Germline loops: CDR1 MDHEN, CDR2 SYDVKM. The CDR3 region is CASSHRGRGDTEAFF. The CDR3 nucleotides are TGTGCCAGCAGTCACAGGGGGCGTGGGGACACTGAAGCTTTCTTT. The variable domain in full, completed from reference TRBV28 and TRBJ1-1, reads DVKVTQSSRYLVKRTGEKVFLECVQDMDHENMFWYRQDPGLGLRLIYFSYDVKMKEKGDIPEGYSVSREKKERFSLILESASTNQTSMYLCASSHRGRGDTEAFFGQGTRLTVV.